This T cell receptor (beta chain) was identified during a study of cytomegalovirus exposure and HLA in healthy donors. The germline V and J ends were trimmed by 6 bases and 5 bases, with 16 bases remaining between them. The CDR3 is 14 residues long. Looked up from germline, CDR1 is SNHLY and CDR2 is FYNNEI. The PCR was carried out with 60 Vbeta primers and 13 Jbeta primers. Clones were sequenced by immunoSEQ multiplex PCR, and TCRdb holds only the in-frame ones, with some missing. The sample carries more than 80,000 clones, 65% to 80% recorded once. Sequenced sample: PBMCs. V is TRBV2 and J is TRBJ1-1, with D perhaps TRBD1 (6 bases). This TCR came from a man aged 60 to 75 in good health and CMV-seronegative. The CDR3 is CASRNQGTGTEAFF. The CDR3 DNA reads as TGTGCCAGCAGAAACCAGGGGACGGGAACTGAAGCTTTCTTT.